This record concerns one T cell receptor beta chain sequence. The target antigen is unknown. This sample is part of a study of cytomegalovirus exposure and HLA in healthy donors. Study at large: Early on, a data release was issued that held about 85 million unique TCRs from HLA-typed donors.

The PCR was carried out with 60 Vbeta primers and 13 Jbeta primers. Only in-frame clones appear in the TCRdb table, and some are missing; sequencing was by immunoSEQ multiplex PCR. The sample consists of roughly 100,000 clones, 81% of them appearing once. The V segment lost 2 bases and the J segment 2 bases; nucleotides outside the gene matches: 3. Looked up from germline, CDR1 is GTSNPN and CDR2 is SVGIG (reference sequence). The CDR3 runs 14 residues. Study-wide results and caveats: Later analysis indicated greater clonal expansion among HLA-associated TCR beta chains than among equally common other chains. With later analysis, a missense DCLRE1C variant became linked to TCR beta V- and J-gene trimming.

The chain couples TRBV30 to TRBJ1-2, with TRBD1 matching 9 bases. The sample was PBMCs. The receptor comes from a man aged 40-55 years in good health and CMV-seropositive. The CDR3: CAWSTGQGNYGYTF. In nucleotides, the CDR3 is TGTGCCTGGAGTACGGGACAGGGAAACTATGGCTACACCTTC.